This is a list of T cell receptor beta chains from one sample in a study of cytomegalovirus exposure and HLA in healthy donors. Assay used: immunoSEQ multiplex PCR; TCRdb lists only in-frame clones, some missing. The sample lists 150,000 to 200,000 clones, around nine tenths occurring once. The sequenced sample was PBMCs. The receptors were gathered from a woman aged 18-35 years in good health and CMV-seronegative. Both conserved end residues are part of each CDR3. The order of the fields is CDR3 DNA, CDR3 protein, D gene, V gene, J gene, clone size. D genes are given only for firm matches. Clone size appears in some rows only: once, few, many, or a class for an expanded clone.

TGTGCCACCTCAGGCGCGGGAGTCATGGCAGGTTCCTACAATGAGCAGTTCTTC	CATSGAGVMAGSYNEQFF	TRBD2	TRBV27	TRBJ2-1	.
TGTGCCAGCTTCAGGGGCACCGGGGAGCTGTTTTTT	CASFRGTGELFF	.	TRBV18	TRBJ2-2	.
TGTGCCAGTAGTGCCACTAGCGGGATTGAGCAGTACTTC	CASSATSGIEQYF	TRBD2	TRBV19	TRBJ2-7	.
TGTGCCACCAGCTCCTACGGGACTAGCGGCTACAATGAGCAGTTCTTC	CATSSYGTSGYNEQFF	TRBD2	TRBV13	TRBJ2-1	.
TGTGCCTCCTGGGGACTAGCGGGAGGTTCTAGCACAGATACGCAGTATTTT	CASWGLAGGSSTDTQYF	TRBD2	TRBV5-4	TRBJ2-3	.
TGCGCCAGCGGATCGGGACAGGGCAATCAGCCCCAGCATTTT	CASGSGQGNQPQHF	TRBD1	TRBV4-1	TRBJ1-5	few
TGTGCCAGCAGCGTAGAATCGGCCGACAGGGGCGGGCAACTGTTTTTT	CASSVESADRGGQLFF	TRBD1	TRBV9	TRBJ1-4	.
TGTGCCAGCAGCTTTAGCGGGGCTAGCACAGATACGCAGTATTTT	CASSFSGASTDTQYF	TRBD2	TRBV7-2	TRBJ2-3	.
TGTGCCAGCAACAGACTAGCGGGAGCTAATGAGCAGTTCTTC	CASNRLAGANEQFF	TRBD2	TRBV2	TRBJ2-1	.
TGTGCCAGCAGCTTAGGTCAGGGGATGAACACTGAAGCTTTCTTT	CASSLGQGMNTEAFF	.	TRBV7-9	TRBJ1-1	.
TGTGCCAGCAGCATCTACTCTGGAAACACCATATATTTT	CASSIYSGNTIYF	.	TRBV13	TRBJ1-3	.
TGTGCCAGCAGCCTGAACAGGGGCGAGCAGTACTTC	CASSLNRGEQYF	TRBD1	TRBV7-6	TRBJ2-7	.
TGTGCCAGCGGTACAGACGTTTATAGCAATCAGCCCCAGCATTTT	CASGTDVYSNQPQHF	.	TRBV2	TRBJ1-5	.
TGTGCCAGCAGTGTTTTAGCGGGGGGGCTCGAGCAGTTCTTC	CASSVLAGGLEQFF	TRBD2	TRBV6-4	TRBJ2-1	once